The source of this T cell receptor beta chain is a study of T cells in Graves' hyperthyroidism and ophthalmopathy. This clonotype has only a few counts. Germline V gene data show CDR1 as LGHDT and CDR2 as YNNKEL (reference sequence). The CDR3 covers 15 residues. V gave up 0 bases and J gave up 6 bases, with 14 bases separating them. Amplified TCR beta CDR3 regions derived from RNA transcripts. Researchers ran a first-round RT-PCR on the TCR CDR3 using the HTBI primer set. TCRdb itself ran the multiplex PCR reads through MiXCR, one entry per CDR3 protein. The profile shows 600,000 to 750,000 distinct CDR3 sequences, 17% of them singletons. Graves' hyperthyroidism is called stable when ophthalmopathy does not progress within 18 months. Isolation of PBMCs was performed on around 9.7 ml fresh peripheral blood.

The sequenced sample consisted of blood. J is TRBJ1-2 and V is TRBV3-1; D is uncertain. The receptor was derived from a man between 45 and 60 years old with Graves' hyperthyroidism. The CDR3 reads CASSQDLEVSNGYTF. The CDR3 DNA sequence: TGTGCCAGCAGCCAAGATCTTGAGGTTTCCAATGGCTACACCTTC.